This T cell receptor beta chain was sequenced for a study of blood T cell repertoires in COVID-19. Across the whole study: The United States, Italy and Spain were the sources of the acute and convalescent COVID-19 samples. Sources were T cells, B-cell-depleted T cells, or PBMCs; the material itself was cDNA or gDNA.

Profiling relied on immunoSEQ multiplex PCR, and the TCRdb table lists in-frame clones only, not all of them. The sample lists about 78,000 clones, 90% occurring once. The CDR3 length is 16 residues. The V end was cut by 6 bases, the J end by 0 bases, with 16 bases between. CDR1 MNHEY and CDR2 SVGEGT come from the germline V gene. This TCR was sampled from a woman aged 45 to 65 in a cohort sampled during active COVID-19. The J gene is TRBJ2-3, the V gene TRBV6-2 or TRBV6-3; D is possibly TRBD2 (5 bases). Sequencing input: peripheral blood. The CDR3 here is CASSSGLVASTDTQYF. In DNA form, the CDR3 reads TGTGCCAGCAGCTCGGGGTTGGTAGCTAGCACAGATACGCAGTATTTT.